This entry lists 24 T cell receptor beta chains sequenced from one sample in a study of blood T cells in healthy people across ages. Alongside a J-beta primer mix, a sample-barcoded 5' primer served in a second PCR lasting about 7 to 11 cycles. TCRdb reprocessed the 5' RACE reads via MiXCR and lists one record per CDR3 protein. The sample carries about 570,000 distinct CDR3 sequences, roughly 28% recorded once. What was sequenced was blood. The source is a woman aged 70-85 years in good health.

This clonotype was counted only a few times. The chain links TRBV12-3 or TRBV12-4 to TRBJ1-1, with a possible D match to TRBD1 (5 bases). The ends were cut back, 7 bases at V and 1 base at J, with 10 bases in the middle. This CDR3 comprises 13 residues. CDR3 sequence: CASIITGNTEAFF. In DNA, the CDR3 is TGTGCCAGCATTATCACAGGGAACACTGAAGCTTTCTTT.

This clonotype is a singleton in its sample. The chain uses TRBV9 and TRBJ1-2; TRBD1 aligns across 7 bases. The V gene end was trimmed by 3 bases and the J gene end by 9 bases; junction bases not matched to a gene: 11. The CDR3 is made up of 14 amino acids. Germline lookup yields CDR1 SGDLS and CDR2 YYNGEE. In DNA form, the CDR3 reads TGTGCCAGCAGCGCCACAGGGGCCACGGAGCGCTACACCTTC. This sequence encodes CASSATGATERYTF.

V usage is TRBV5-4 and J usage is TRBJ1-2, with 8 bases lining up with TRBD1. Germline V gene sequence: CDR1 SGHNT, CDR2 YYREEE (reference sequence). The CDR3 sequence is 15 residues long. J lost 7 bases, V lost 7 bases, and 15 bases had no gene match. The CDR3 reads CASGAGGDPRGGYTF. In DNA, the CDR3 is TGTGCCAGCGGGGCAGGGGGCGACCCAAGAGGTGGCTACACCTTC.

The chain joins TRBV5-1 to TRBJ2-5, with D possibly matching TRBD2 (6 bases). The DNA end favors TRBJ2-1, so the J call may be wrong. CDR1 is SGHRS and CDR2 is YFSETQ in the germline V gene. CDR3 length equals 16 residues. The DNA of the CDR3 is TGCGCCAGCAGCTTGGCCGAGGCGGGGACGTACAATGAGCAGTTCTTC. Translating gives CASSLAEAGTYNEQFF.

This clonotype has only a few counts. A read error may explain this, as a much larger clone is one base away. This chain connects TRBV29-1 to TRBJ2-5, with a tentative D call TRBD2 (7 bases). Trimming removed 4 bases at V and 5 bases at J, with 17 bases between. Germline lookup yields CDR1 SQVTM and CDR2 ANQGSEA. The CDR3 has 14 residues. The CDR3 region is CSVAVRGAGETQYF. CDR3 DNA: TGCAGCGTTGCTGTACGGGGGGCCGGGGAGACCCAGTACTTC.

V is TRBV6-5 and J is TRBJ2-5, with TRBD2 as a possible D gene (6 bases). Germline V gene sequence: CDR1 MNHEY, CDR2 SVGAGI. Trimming shortened V by 6 bases and J by 5 bases, and 19 bases separated the two germline ends. The CDR3 is 15 residues long. CDR3 in amino acids: CASSRGTRIKETQYF. In DNA form, the CDR3 reads TGTGCCAGCAGCCGGGGGACCCGGATTAAGGAGACCCAGTACTTC.

The chain is built from TRBV7-2 and TRBJ1-3; no definite D call. Germline V CDR1 and CDR2: SGHTA, FQGNSA. The CDR3 has 17 amino acids. The V end lost 3 bases, the J end lost 0 bases, and 15 bases lay between the germline ends. CDR3 nucleotides: TGTGCCAGCAGCTTCCCGTTGGGTTCCGTCTCTGGAAACACCATATATTTT. Its translation is CASSFPLGSVSGNTIYF.

This clonotype showed up just a few times. The genes are TRBV6-5 and TRBJ1-3; D is ambiguous. CDR1 is MNHEY, CDR2 SVGAGI, per germline. The V end was cut by 8 bases, the J end by 0 bases, with 14 bases between. The CDR3 sequence is 15 residues long. Written as DNA, the CDR3 is TGTGCCAGCGGCGCGGTGGATAGCTCTGGAAACACCATATATTTT. Protein product: CASGAVDSSGNTIYF.

This chain joins TRBV11-3 and TRBJ2-5, with TRBD2 matching over 12 bases. This CDR3 comprises 16 residues. V trimming: 2 bases; J trimming: 7 bases; junction bases outside the gene matches: 8. The germline V gene encodes CDR1 SGHNT and CDR2 YENEEA. This CDR3 reads CASSLLAGGPQGTQYF. The CDR3 DNA follows: TGTGCCAGCAGCTTACTAGCGGGGGGGCCCCAGGGGACCCAGTACTTC.

This chain connects TRBV7-2 to TRBJ2-5; 7 bases align to TRBD2. The CDR3 spans 15 residues. CDR1 and CDR2 (germline): SGHTA, FQGNSA. J gave up 2 bases and V 2 bases, and 5 bases lay outside the gene matches. The CDR3 reads CASSLMGLTQETQYF. The DNA of the CDR3 is TGTGCCAGCAGCTTAATGGGACTAACACAAGAGACCCAGTACTTC.

This clonotype was observed a few times. V usage is TRBV5-1 and J usage is TRBJ2-5; D ambiguous. This CDR3 has 14 residues. V was cut by 1 base and J by 4 bases, with 11 bases left in between. CDR1 is SGHRS, CDR2 YFSETQ, per germline. For the CDR3, the DNA is TGCGCCAGCAGCTTGCGATTAACGCGAGAGACCCAGTACTTC. Residues: CASSLRLTRETQYF.

The gene calls are TRBV6-5 and TRBJ2-2, with D unclear. V lost 7 bases and J 0 bases, leaving 6 bases between the germline ends. In germline, CDR1 is MNHEY, CDR2 SVGAGI. The CDR3 extends over 13 amino acids. Here the CDR3 reads CASNRANTGELFF. The DNA of the CDR3 is TGTGCCAGCAACCGGGCGAACACCGGGGAGCTGTTTTTT.

The chain couples TRBV6-2 or TRBV6-3 to TRBJ1-3, with D possibly TRBD1 on 5 matching bases. Per the germline V gene, CDR1 is MNHEY and CDR2 is SVGEGT. V lost 6 bases and J lost 0, with 18 bases in between. CDR3 length equals 17 residues. The CDR3 loop is CASRTLPSGSSGNTIYF. Written as DNA, the CDR3 is TGTGCCAGCAGAACGCTTCCATCAGGGAGCTCTGGAAACACCATATATTTT.

This clonotype was detected only a few times. This chain uses TRBV20-1 with TRBJ2-5, with 8 bases aligning to TRBD2. The DNA end favors TRBJ2-7, so the J call may be wrong. Germline assignment: CDR1 DFQATT and CDR2 SNEGSKA (reference sequence). CDR3 size: 14 residues. The CDR3 here is CSARLVAGTNEQYF. The CDR3 DNA is TGCAGTGCTAGGTTAGTAGCGGGGACGAACGAGCAGTACTTC.

This chain uses TRBV5-1 with TRBJ1-1; the match to TRBD1 covers 8 bases. CDR1 and CDR2 from the germline V gene are SGHRS and YFSETQ. The V and J ends lost 0 bases and 6 bases, in that order; junction bases with no gene match: 4. This CDR3 has 14 residues. The CDR3 DNA is TGCGCCAGCAGCTTGGTTCAGGGGGCGGCTGAAGCTTTCTTT. Its translation is CASSLVQGAAEAFF.

This clonotype has only a few counts. The chain combines TRBV6-5 with TRBJ2-5; weak D call: TRBD1 (6 bases). Germline V gene data show CDR1 as MNHEY and CDR2 as SVGAGI. The CDR3 has 14 amino acids. Trimming left V 6 bases short and J 2 bases short, with 13 bases between. The CDR3 is CASSQQGGQETQYF. The CDR3 DNA reads TGTGCCAGCAGCCAACAGGGTGGACAAGAGACCCAGTACTTC.

This clonotype came up a few times. This chain links TRBV6-5 with TRBJ2-5; 8 positions match TRBD2. Germline V lookup: CDR1 MNHEY, CDR2 SVGAGI. After removal of 2 bases from V and 2 bases from J, the junction contained 7 bases not matched to a gene. CDR3 length equals 16 residues. CDR3 amino acids: CASSYATSGGQETQYF. The DNA for the CDR3 is TGTGCCAGCAGTTACGCGACTTCGGGGGGGCAAGAGACCCAGTACTTC.

The V call is TRBV2, the J call TRBJ1-2; D is ambiguous. The CDR3 is 12 amino acids. V dropped 4 bases and J dropped 6 bases, with 9 bases sitting between them. Germline CDR1 SNHLY, CDR2 FYNNEI. DNA for the CDR3: TGTGCCAGCAGTGTTCGGACTCATGGCTACACCTTC. This translates into CASSVRTHGYTF.

This clonotype was detected a few times. The rearrangement uses TRBV4-3 and TRBJ2-5; 9 positions agree with TRBD2. The DNA end is a closer match to TRBJ2-1, so the J assignment may be wrong. This CDR3 spans 16 amino acids. CDR1 LGHNA and CDR2 YSLEER come from the germline V gene. The DNA of the CDR3 is TGCGCCAGCAGCCAGGGACGGCTAGCGGGAATTGGTGAGCAGTTCTTC. This encodes CASSQGRLAGIGEQFF.

This clonotype was seen at least ten times. The CDR3 spells CSARDRFAEAFF. The CDR3 DNA reads TGCAGTGCCAGGGACAGGTTCGCTGAAGCTTTCTTT. J is TRBJ1-1 and V is TRBV20-1; TRBD1 agrees at 8 bases. V trimming: 6 bases; J trimming: 6 bases; junction bases outside the gene matches: 6. This CDR3 comprises 12 residues. Germline loops: CDR1 DFQATT, CDR2 SNEGSKA (reference sequence).

V gene TRBV12-3 or TRBV12-4 combines with J gene TRBJ2-5, with 10 bases matching TRBD2. Trimming at V came to 4 bases and at J to 5 bases, leaving 7 bases not matched to a gene. This CDR3 contains 15 residues. CDR3 residues: CASSWFLAGEETQYF. The CDR3 bases are TGTGCCAGCAGTTGGTTCCTAGCGGGGGAGGAGACCCAGTACTTC.

The CDR3 is CASSDSGGRSSYNEQFF. The CDR3 nucleotides read TGTGCCAGCAGCGATAGCGGGGGCCGAAGCTCCTACAATGAGCAGTTCTTC. The gene calls are TRBV9 and TRBJ2-1; 9 bases agree with TRBD2. The CDR3 is made up of 17 amino acids. The V gene end was trimmed by 3 bases and the J gene end by 0 bases; junction bases not matched to a gene: 7. From germline, CDR1 is SGDLS and CDR2 YYNGEE.

The rearrangement joins TRBV20-1 to TRBJ2-5; a weak D match, TRBD1 (5 bases). The CDR3 sequence is 14 residues long. V shed 0 bases and J shed 5 bases, with 13 bases lying between them. The germline CDR1 and CDR2 sequences are DFQATT and SNEGSKA (reference sequence). The DNA for the CDR3 is TGCAGTGCTAGAGATCGGGCAGGGTATGAGACCCAGTACTTC. Its protein product is CSARDRAGYETQYF.

The chain is built from TRBV7-8 and TRBJ2-1, with 7 bases lining up with TRBD2. V was pared by 0 bases and J by 4 bases, with 12 bases of the junction left unmatched. The CDR3 has 18 amino acids. CDR1 is SGHVS, CDR2 FQNEAQ, per germline. The CDR3 reads CASSLAGSERGFYNEQFF. In DNA form, the CDR3 reads TGTGCCAGCAGCTTAGCCGGAAGCGAGCGGGGTTTTTACAATGAGCAGTTCTTC.